The 26 T cell receptor beta chains given below trace back to one sample, sequenced in a study of blood T cells in healthy people across ages. Primed by a sample-barcoded 5' primer and a J-beta primer mix, a second PCR proceeded for about 7 to 11 cycles. TCRdb passed the 5' RACE reads through MiXCR, listing each CDR3 protein once. In the table there are over 300,000 distinct CDR3 sequences, about 55% of which are singletons. The sequenced material came from blood. The receptors derive from a man aged 60-69 years in good health.

The chain is built from TRBV20-1 and TRBJ1-2; D not resolved. This CDR3 has 11 residues. Trimming took off 3 bases at V and 8 bases at J, with 10 bases between the two ends. Germline assignment: CDR1 DFQATT and CDR2 SNEGSKA (reference sequence). CDR3 DNA sequence: TGCAGTGCTAGTCCAGTTGGCGGCTACACCTTC. This translates into CSASPVGGYTF.

The chain recombines TRBV11-2 with TRBJ2-5; D gene unclear. Looked up from germline, CDR1 is SGHAT and CDR2 is FQNNGV. The CDR3 is 15 amino acids. Trimming left V 0 bases short and J 2 bases short, with 10 bases between. This chain's CDR3 is CASSLDQGYQETQYF. As DNA, the CDR3 is TGTGCCAGCAGCTTAGATCAAGGATATCAAGAGACCCAGTACTTC.

The J gene is TRBJ1-1, the V gene TRBV5-1, with 8 bases identical to TRBD1. CDR1 and CDR2 (germline): SGHRS, YFSETQ. CDR3 size: 14 residues. V was pared by 3 bases and J by 2 bases, with 3 bases of the junction left unmatched. CDR3 loop: CASSWDRRNTEAFF. The CDR3 DNA follows: TGCGCCAGCAGCTGGGACAGGCGCAACACTGAAGCTTTCTTT. The entire variable domain, with the rest obtained from reference TRBV5-1 and TRBJ1-1, is as follows: KAGVTQTPRYLIKTRGQQVTLSCSPISGHRSVSWYQQTPGQGLQFLFEYFSETQRNKGNFPGRFSGRQFSNSRSEMNVSTLELGDSALYLCASSWDRRNTEAFFGQGTRLTVV.

This clonotype was detected ten times or more. V gene TRBV29-1 combines with J gene TRBJ2-7, with a possible D match to TRBD2 (6 bases). Trimming removed 6 bases at V and 6 bases at J, with 12 bases between. Per the germline V gene, CDR1 is SQVTM and CDR2 is ANQGSEA. The CDR3 spans 11 residues. CDR3 nucleotide sequence: TGCAGCGTGGGGCGGGGTAGCGAGCAGTACTTC. This encodes CSVGRGSEQYF.

This clonotype occurred a few times. CDR3 DNA sequence: TGTGCCAGCAGTCAGGACGGGGGTGACACTGAAGCTTTCTTT. It specifies CASSQDGGDTEAFF. The gene calls are TRBV11-3 and TRBJ1-1; weak D call: TRBD1 (5 bases). Trimming removed 6 bases from V and 3 bases from J, with 14 bases in between. This CDR3 is built from 14 residues. Germline assignment: CDR1 SGHNT and CDR2 YENEEA.

The V call is TRBV3-1, the J call TRBJ1-6; 8 bases agree with TRBD1. Germline V gene lookup returns CDR1 LGHDT and CDR2 YNNKEL (reference sequence). The CDR3 runs to 17 residues. V lost 0 bases to trimming and J lost 6 bases; unmatched junction nucleotides: 7. The CDR3 DNA reads as TGTGCCAGCAGCCAAGAGGACAGGGCCATATTTAATTCACCCCTCCACTTT. Translation gives CASSQEDRAIFNSPLHF.

The chain combines TRBV25-1 with TRBJ2-3; the match to TRBD2 covers 7 bases. Germline assignment: CDR1 MGHDK and CDR2 SYGVNS. Trimming cost V 7 bases and J 2 bases; bases outside gene matches: 6. CDR3 size: 14 residues. CDR3 sequence (DNA): TGTGCCAGCACATCCGCGGGAGCCACAGATACGCAGTATTTT. It yields the protein CASTSAGATDTQYF.

This clonotype was picked up one time. This may be a read error: a much more frequent sequence differs by one nucleotide. The V call is TRBV12-3 or TRBV12-4, the J call TRBJ2-2, with D tentatively TRBD1 (5 bases). There are 13 residues in the CDR3. CDR3 protein: CAGSLGVPGELFF. CDR3 in DNA: TGTGCCGGCAGTTTAGGGGTCCCCGGGGAGCTGTTTTTT.

V is TRBV27 and J is TRBJ1-1; D may be TRBD1 (6 bases). Trimming removed 6 bases at V and 5 bases at J, with 13 bases between. The CDR3 has 13 residues. Germline CDR1 reads MNHEY; CDR2 reads SMNVEV (reference sequence). Written as DNA, the CDR3 is TGTGCCAGCAGCGTAGGGGGTCGGACTGAAGCTTTCTTT. It codes for CASSVGGRTEAFF.

In its sample, this clonotype was seen many times. CDR3 nucleotides: TGTGCCAGCAGCTACTCTTATAACAATGAGCAGTTCTTC. Its protein is CASSYSYNNEQFF. The chain carries TRBV7-3 and TRBJ2-1; no definite D call. The CDR3 sequence is 13 residues long. Germline V CDR1 and CDR2: SGHTA, FQGTGA. Between the trimmed V and J ends, which lost 4 bases and 5 bases, there was a span of 9 bases.

This chain connects TRBV10-3 to TRBJ2-1, with 10 nucleotides matching TRBD2. Germline CDR1 and CDR2: ENHRY and SYGVKD. Unmatched junction bases numbered 3, after V lost 6 bases and J lost 7 bases. The CDR3 contains 13 residues. CDR3 sequence (DNA): TGTGCCATCAGGGCTAGCGGGAGTAATGAGCAGTTCTTC. Translated, it gives CAIRASGSNEQFF.

There are a few counts of this clonotype. V and J are TRBV6-6 and TRBJ2-3, with D perhaps TRBD2 (5 bases). This CDR3 has 16 residues. Germline CDR1 reads MNHNY; CDR2 reads SVGAGI (reference sequence). V gave up 2 bases and J gave up 7 bases, with 19 bases separating them. The CDR3 region is CASSYGTRKVVNTQYF. The DNA for the CDR3 is TGTGCCAGCAGTTACGGCACTAGGAAGGTGGTAAATACGCAGTATTTT.

Ten or more counts support this clonotype. A read error may account for a junction end that differs from germline. The chain combines TRBV7-2 with TRBJ2-3; 12 nucleotides line up with TRBD2. This CDR3 has 15 residues. CDR1 and CDR2 (germline): SGHTA, FQGNSA. This chain's CDR3 is CASSLAGGPTDTQYF. The DNA of the CDR3 is TGCGCCAGCAGTCTAGCGGGAGGGCCAACGGATACGCAGTATTTT.

CDR3 in amino acids: CSVELVGVGTEAFF. In DNA form, the CDR3 reads TGCAGCGTTGAATTGGTGGGGGTTGGCACTGAAGCTTTCTTT. The V and J genes are TRBV29-1 and TRBJ1-1, with D tentatively TRBD1 (5 bases). Looked up from germline, CDR1 is SQVTM and CDR2 is ANQGSEA. CDR3 length: 14 residues. V lost 2 bases to trimming and J lost 4 bases, with 14 bases between them. The full variable domain, in which reference TRBV29-1 and TRBJ1-1 provide the parts outside the CDR3, is SAVISQKPSRDICQRGTSLTIQCQVDSQVTMMFWYRQQPGQSLTLIATANQGSEATYESGFVIDKFPISRPNLTFSTLTVSNMSPEDSSIYLCSVELVGVGTEAFFGQGTRLTVV.

This clonotype has ten or more counts. This sequence joins TRBV29-1 and TRBJ2-7; D is ambiguous. Germline CDR1 is SQVTM and CDR2 is ANQGSEA. The CDR3 has 12 amino acids. Trimming removed 4 bases from V and 6 bases from J, with 13 bases in between. The CDR3 bases are TGCAGCGTTGGGGATGTGGGGTCCGAGCAGTACTTC. Translating it yields CSVGDVGSEQYF.

The chain carries TRBV25-1 and TRBJ1-1, with D hard to call. V lost 1 base, J lost 6 bases, and 9 bases lay in between. Germline CDR1 and CDR2: MGHDK and SYGVNS. This CDR3 contains 13 residues. The CDR3 reads CASSESGRAEAFF. Written as DNA, the CDR3 is TGTGCCAGCAGTGAATCGGGGAGGGCTGAAGCTTTCTTT.

This clonotype has just one count. Here the CDR3 DNA reads TGTGCCAGCAGCTTAGGGGGGGTCGGGACACCCTACGAGCAGTACTTC. This codes for CASSLGGVGTPYEQYF. This chain links TRBV7-2 with TRBJ2-4, with D tentatively TRBD1 or TRBD2 (6 bases each). The end of the DNA fits TRBJ2-7 better, so the J call may be wrong. CDR3 size: 16 residues. Germline-derived CDR1 and CDR2 are SGHTA and FQGNSA.

V and J are TRBV12-3 or TRBV12-4 and TRBJ2-1; a weak D match, TRBD2 (6 bases). Trimming took 6 bases from V and 6 from J, leaving 18 bases between them. This CDR3 is 15 amino acids long. The CDR3 sequence is CASSLQAGFSNEQFF. CDR3 DNA sequence: TGTGCCAGCAGCCTCCAGGCGGGATTCTCCAATGAGCAGTTCTTC.

Points on this clonotype: A much larger clone lies a single base off, so this may be a read error. V is TRBV14 and J is TRBJ1-2; unclear D gene. The CDR3 is made up of 15 amino acids. Germline V lookup: CDR1 SGHDN, CDR2 FVKESK. CDR3 bases: TGTGCCAGCAGCCAAGATAGGAACAGCGTCTATGGCTGCACCTTC. Residues: CASSQDRNSVYGCTF.

This clonotype showed up just a few times. The chain joins TRBV29-1 to TRBJ1-2; D call uncertain. The CDR3 has 12 residues. Per the germline V gene, CDR1 is SQVTM and CDR2 is ANQGSEA. Trimming took 5 bases from V and 1 from J, leaving 8 bases between them. The CDR3, as DNA: TGCAGCGTTACCATAAGTAACTATGGCTACACCTTC. This gives the protein CSVTISNYGYTF.

This clonotype was seen at least ten times. The chain has TRBV4-3 and TRBJ2-3; 8 bases line up with TRBD2. Trimming cost V 3 bases and J 5 bases; bases outside gene matches: 4. CDR1 LGHNA and CDR2 YSLEER come from the germline V gene. This CDR3 region has 14 residues. This CDR3 reads CASSHEAGVDTQYF. CDR3 DNA sequence: TGCGCCAGCAGCCACGAAGCGGGGGTAGATACGCAGTATTTT.

The V gene is TRBV20-1, the J gene TRBJ1-6; D possibly corresponds to TRBD1 (5 bases). CDR3 length: 17 amino acids. V was trimmed by 0 bases and J by 9 bases, leaving 21 bases between them. In germline, CDR1 is DFQATT, CDR2 SNEGSKA (reference sequence). CDR3 protein: CSARDPIWDPEVSPLHF. CDR3 bases: TGCAGTGCTAGAGATCCGATTTGGGACCCCGAAGTTTCACCCCTCCACTTT.

The CDR3 sequence: CASSLGVATDTQYF. CDR3 nucleotides: TGTGCCAGCAGCTTAGGAGTGGCTACCGATACGCAGTATTTT. The chain carries TRBV7-2 and TRBJ2-3; no firm D call. Trimming left V 1 base short and J 6 bases short, with 11 bases between. This CDR3 is 14 amino acids long. From germline, CDR1 is SGHTA and CDR2 FQGNSA.

V and J are TRBV4-2 and TRBJ2-2; TRBD2 is a possible D gene (5 bases). Germline V gene sequence: CDR1 LGHNA, CDR2 YNFKEQ. Trimming cost V 0 bases and J 5 bases, with 10 bases left between them. The CDR3 spans 15 residues. This CDR3 is CASSQDLDSTGELFF. DNA of the CDR3: TGTGCCAGCAGCCAAGATCTGGACTCAACCGGGGAGCTGTTTTTT.

V usage is TRBV20-1 and J usage is TRBJ2-1, with TRBD2 identical over 10 bases. Trimming cost V 3 bases and J 6 bases; bases outside gene matches: 11. This CDR3 has 16 amino acids. Germline V lookup: CDR1 DFQATT, CDR2 SNEGSKA (reference sequence). The CDR3 DNA reads as TGCAGTGCTAGCCCTAGCGGGGGTGTTATTTCCAATGAGCAGTTCTTC. It translates to CSASPSGGVISNEQFF.

This chain joins TRBV20-1 and TRBJ2-2, with D tentatively TRBD2 (7 bases). The CDR3 is 14 amino acids. Per germline, CDR1 DFQATT and CDR2 SNEGSKA (reference sequence). Trimming shortened V by 7 bases and J by 7 bases, and 19 bases separated the two germline ends. The CDR3 region is CSVRERGANGELFF. CDR3 nucleotide sequence: TGCAGTGTCCGAGAACGGGGGGCGAACGGGGAGCTGTTTTTT.